This TCR beta chain is from a study of T cells after yellow fever vaccination. General study results and limits: Peaking faster, on day 5 versus 15, the secondary response was nonetheless weaker.

In making TCR cDNA, 5'RACE template switching added a universal primer site and UMIs to it. TCRdb called the 5' RACE reads again in MiXCR, with one record for every CDR3 protein. The sample records more than 250,000 distinct CDR3 sequences, 6.8% being singletons. With respect to this clonotype: As yet, its antigen is unknown.

V lost 4 bases and J lost 0, with 16 bases in between. This CDR3 region has 17 residues. Germline lookup yields CDR1 SGHTA and CDR2 FQGNSA. The input for sequencing was PBMCs, taken about 49 days after the first yellow fever vaccination. The sequence was collected from a man aged 18 to 30 who received the YFV17D yellow fever vaccine. The chain has TRBV7-2 and TRBJ2-1; D not certain. In nucleotides, the CDR3 is TGTGCCAGCAGCTCCCTTCGTTCGGTGGCCTCCTACAATGAGCAGTTCTTC. Translating gives CASSSLRSVASYNEQFF. Combining the CDR3 with reference TRBV7-2 and TRBJ2-1 gives the whole variable domain GAGVSQSPSNKVTEKGKDVELRCDPISGHTALYWYRQSLGQGLEFLIYFQGNSAPDKSGLPSDRFSAERTGGSVSTLTIQRTQQEDSAVYLCASSSLRSVASYNEQFFGPGTRLTVL.